Listed here are 8 T cell receptor beta chains from one sample, sequenced in a study of shared clonotypes between healthy human individuals. The method was immunoSEQ multiplex PCR; TCRdb's version includes in-frame clones alone and lacks a portion of them. The sample has about 2.4 million clones; 90% to 95% are singletons. The specimen sequenced was naive CD4+ T cells sorted from blood. Subset described: CD45RA+ positively selected. These receptor sequences come from a man aged 18 to 30 in good health.

The chain has TRBV5-5 and TRBJ1-2; 11 bases match TRBD1. The CDR3 covers 16 residues. With 0 bases clipped from V and 8 bases from J, the junction kept 9 bases outside the gene matches. Germline V gene lookup returns CDR1 SGHKS and CDR2 YYEKEE (reference sequence). In nucleotides, the CDR3 is TGTGCCAGCAGCTTGGCGGCGGGGACAGGGGGTCGGGGCTACACCTTC. Its translation is CASSLAAGTGGRGYTF.

The rearrangement uses TRBV5-1 and TRBJ2-3; unclear D gene. Germline V lookup: CDR1 SGHRS, CDR2 YFSETQ. Deletions cut 0 bases from V and 1 base from J, with 12 bases between. The CDR3 is made up of 16 amino acids. The CDR3 loop reads CASSLEGLLRTDTQYF. CDR3 DNA: TGCGCCAGCAGCTTGGAGGGCCTCCTTCGCACAGATACGCAGTATTTT. Full variable domain (missing parts from reference TRBV5-1 and TRBJ2-3): KAGVTQTPRYLIKTRGQQVTLSCSPISGHRSVSWYQQTPGQGLQFLFEYFSETQRNKGNFPGRFSGRQFSNSRSEMNVSTLELGDSALYLCASSLEGLLRTDTQYFGPGTRLTVL.

This chain connects TRBV28 to TRBJ2-1; D is possibly TRBD1 (5 bases). Looked up from germline, CDR1 is MDHEN and CDR2 is SYDVKM. Trimming removed 7 bases at V and 8 bases at J, with 15 bases between. The CDR3 spans 13 residues. The CDR3 protein is CASNGRVFDEQFF. The CDR3 DNA reads as TGTGCCAGCAATGGCAGGGTTTTCGATGAGCAGTTCTTC.

CDR3 bases: TGTGCCAGCAGCGTAGGTGCGGTCGCAGATACGCAGTATTTT. Translated, it gives CASSVGAVADTQYF. V and J are TRBV9 and TRBJ2-3; D gene ambiguous. Germline V lookup: CDR1 SGDLS, CDR2 YYNGEE. Trimming removed 0 bases at V and 4 bases at J, with 9 bases between. The CDR3 totals 14 residues.

With respect to this clone: The same CDR3 arises from other DNA sequences in this sample as well. The chain uses TRBV18 and TRBJ2-3, with D possibly being TRBD2 (6 bases). The V gene's germline CDR1 is KGHSH and CDR2 LQKENI. The CDR3 has 15 amino acids. V lost 3 bases to trimming and J lost 0 bases, with 10 bases between them. In DNA form, the CDR3 reads TGTGCCAGCTCACCCGCGGGGACTAGCACAGATACGCAGTATTTT. Amino acid sequence: CASSPAGTSTDTQYF. The variable domain in full, completed from reference TRBV18 and TRBJ2-3, reads NAGVMQNPRHLVRRRGQEARLRCSPMKGHSHVYWYRQLPEEGLKFMVYLQKENIIDESGMPKERFSAEFPKEGPSILRIQQVVRGDSAAYFCASSPAGTSTDTQYFGPGTRLTVL.

This chain joins TRBV28 and TRBJ1-2; D unresolved. Trimming took 4 bases from V and 7 from J, leaving 16 bases between them. This CDR3 has 14 amino acids. Germline V gene sequence: CDR1 MDHEN, CDR2 SYDVKM. The CDR3 reads CASSSDPTWGGYTF. DNA for the CDR3: TGTGCCAGCAGTTCCGACCCGACATGGGGTGGCTACACCTTC.

The chain combines TRBV18 with TRBJ2-1, with 8 bases fitting TRBD2. Germline lookup yields CDR1 KGHSH and CDR2 LQKENI. The junction had 7 bases not matched to a gene; V was cut back by 2 bases and J by 7 bases. The length of the CDR3 is 15 residues. CDR3 sequence (DNA): TGTGCCAGCTCACCAATGGCGGGGGGTGGTAATGAGCAGTTCTTC. As protein: CASSPMAGGGNEQFF.

V gene TRBV6-5 combines with J gene TRBJ1-2, with TRBD1 matching 7 bases. V lost 4 bases and J lost 1; bases outside the gene matches: 6. The CDR3 is 15 amino acids. Germline-derived CDR1 and CDR2 are MNHEY and SVGAGI. This CDR3 reads CASSSLTGHNYGYTF. CDR3 DNA sequence: TGTGCCAGCAGTTCGCTGACAGGGCATAACTATGGCTACACCTTC.